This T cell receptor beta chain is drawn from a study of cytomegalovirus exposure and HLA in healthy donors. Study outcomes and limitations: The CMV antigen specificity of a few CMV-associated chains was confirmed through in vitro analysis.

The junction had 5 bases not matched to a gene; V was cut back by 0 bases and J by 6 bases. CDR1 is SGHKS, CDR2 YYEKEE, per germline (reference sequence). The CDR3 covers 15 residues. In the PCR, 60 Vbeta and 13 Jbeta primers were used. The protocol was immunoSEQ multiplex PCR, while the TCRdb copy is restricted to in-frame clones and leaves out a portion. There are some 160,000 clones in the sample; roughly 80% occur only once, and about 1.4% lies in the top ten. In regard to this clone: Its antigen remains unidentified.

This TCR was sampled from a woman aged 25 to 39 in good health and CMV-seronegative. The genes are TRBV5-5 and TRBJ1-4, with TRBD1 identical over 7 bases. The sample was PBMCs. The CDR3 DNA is TGTGCCAGCAGCTTGGTGACAGGGTACGATGAAAAACTGTTTTTT. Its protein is CASSLVTGYDEKLFF.